A selection of T cell receptor beta chains follows, all from one sample in a study of human T cells and chemical hapten exposure. TCRdb itself ran the RACE reads through MiXCR, one entry per CDR3 protein. The sample records approximately 110,000 distinct CDR3 sequences, approximately 11% being singletons. The sample consisted of whole blood, taken in connection with sensitization to the hapten diphenylcyclopropenone (DPC). These receptors were obtained from a woman between 35 and 50 years old with alopecia areata. Some clones in this sample may be carry-over from other donors' samples. Each CDR3 is given without its conserved first and last residue.

j_gene	v_gene	CDR3aa
TRBJ2-1	TRBV20-1	SARGQADNEQF
TRBJ2-7	TRBV28	ASSLTGTGISSYEQY
TRBJ2-7	TRBV28	ASSFGAGQAQSYEQY
TRBJ1-1	TRBV19	ASSIGRPWGTEAF
TRBJ1-1	TRBV3-1	ASSQSQVTEAF
TRBJ1-2	TRBV6-1	ASSEVQLIGYT
TRBJ2-2	TRBV4-3	ASSQDGPGVPGELF
TRBJ2-2	TRBV11-2	ASSADRGRTGELF
TRBJ2-7	TRBV29-1	SALQDSYEQY
TRBJ2-7	TRBV20-1	SAGLTSGRRGEQY
TRBJ2-5	TRBV7-8	ASSLAAGRETQY